This TCR beta chain was identified in a study of cytomegalovirus exposure and HLA in healthy donors (TCRdb year 2017). Concerning the study at large: An earlier analysis of 587 of the donors reported 276 Gb of sequence data and roughly 110 million unique TCR beta sequences from approximately 180 million T cells. Approximately 300 gigabases of sequencing data and tens of millions of unique TCR sequences were included in an early release covering 550 to 650 HLA-typed donors. Of the roughly 390 genotyped donors, less than 90% were placed in the genetic ancestry cluster associated with self-reported Caucasian donors. The study aimed to test whether signatures of past pathogen exposure could be identified by cataloging public T cell receptors. The study profiled the T cell repertoires of 500 to 800 subjects by immunosequencing and related them to cytomegalovirus serostatus. In addition to the first cohort of around 670 subjects, a separate validation cohort of 100 to 150 different subjects was used. To predict cytomegalovirus infection status, the study brought together high-throughput TCR immunosequencing, statistical association of individual TCRs with disease status, and machine learning. In a later analysis, previously published TCR beta repertoires from several hundred donors were re-analyzed and high-resolution HLA genotyping was added so that TCR occurrence patterns could be studied. The later analysis used no new phenotypic data to find candidate immune exposures, relying instead on TCR beta sequences and their occurrence across donors. To decide whether each TCR beta V gene segment behaved as functional or pseudogenic, an earlier analysis of 587 of the donors relied on high-throughput TCR beta sequencing. Donor age, sex, ethnicity and CMV serostatus were compiled alongside the repertoire data. In a later genetic analysis, genome-wide SNP genotypes for about 65% of the roughly 700 donors were used, and that subset was treated as a discovery cohort. Every repertoire in the discovery cohort had been generated on one and the same sequencing platform. HLA typing covered class I and class II loci at four-digit resolution. The number of typed donors differed by locus: roughly 629-630 for A, B, C, DRB1 and DQB1; approximately 540 for DQA1; 606 for DPA1; and 400 to 480 for DPB1. Five DR-DQ haplotypes were treated as single units for association and clustering because of strong linkage in the cohort. Among around 400 genotyped donors of the cohort, an average of approximately 200,000 unique TCR beta nucleotide sequences was sequenced per donor, of which about 20% were non-productive.

Overall study results and their limits: The study listed 150 to 200 TCR beta chains as associated with cytomegalovirus. In a later genetic analysis, fewer N-insertions in productive TCRs were reported among donors in an Asian-associated ancestry cluster than the approximately 630-donor mean. It was suggested by the authors that the approach could potentially be generalized to other disease states and immunological phenotypes. Most TCR sequences were seen in very few donors, while some public TCRs were found in many individuals. Because HLA typing was missing for some donors at each locus, association tests included only the typed subset. The only immune exposure information available for the cohort was CMV serostatus. In a later analysis, TCR association rates were found to vary across HLA loci, with the most associated TCRs seen for DRB1 alleles and the fewest for HLA-C alleles. In a later analysis, HLA-associated TCR beta chains were found to be more clonally expanded and to have lower generation probabilities than equally common non-associated chains. Linkage disequilibrium might explain the correlated functional status among segregating V segments, but an unknown experimental factor could not be excluded. Seventeen rarely observed V segments, including chromosome 9 orphons, were excluded from the earlier analysis of 550 to 700 of the donors because counts were too low. Presence/absence analyses assumed roughly uniform sequencing depth across donors, an assumption that may not hold. In a later analysis, about 16,000 TCR beta sequences were associated with specific HLA alleles at a false discovery rate of 0.05. The cohort was sequenced for TCR beta chains only, and without alpha or paired-chain data the features that could be detected were limited. An association between a missense DCLRE1C variant and V-gene and J-gene trimming of TCR beta chains was found in a later genetic analysis and replicated in an independent cohort. A few of the identified cytomegalovirus-associated TCR beta chains were confirmed in vitro to be specific for cytomegalovirus antigens. Most CMV-associated TCR beta chains appeared to be HLA-restricted in a later analysis, and the HLA associations seemed to be driven largely by CMV exposure. The classifier was reported to diagnose cytomegalovirus status with high specificity and sensitivity in both the original and validation cohorts. The sequencing pipeline was judged likely to have produced a cluster of highly shared sequence variants as a technical artifact. Because the 87-base-pair reads could not distinguish some IMGT-functional V segments, including TRBV6-2 and TRBV6-3, those segments were excluded. A further reported finding was that TCR beta sequences accurately predicted the HLA-A and HLA-B alleles for most subjects in the first cohort. When HLA alleles, especially DR and DQ, strongly co-occurred, TCR associations were difficult to assign to individual alleles. Broadly in line with IMGT annotations, most TCR beta V segments showed up in productive rearrangements about 90% or about 30% of the time in an earlier analysis of several hundred of the donors. According to a later analysis, parvovirus B19, influenza, CMV and Epstein-Barr virus appeared linked to several top co-occurrence clusters.

In total, about 650 healthy bone marrow donors made up the cohort. All cohort members were sampled while nominally healthy, although unrecorded immune exposures were likely present. The donor tested CMV seronegative and was one of the 352 seronegative cohort members. A peripheral blood sample was provided by each donor, and peripheral blood mononuclear cells were used for TCR beta sequencing. Genomic DNA was extracted from the blood cell samples with the Qiagen DNeasy Blood Extraction Kit. From cysteine to phenylalanine, the CDR3 is 13 amino acids long. Only the CDR3 portion is preserved as DNA: 39 bases, with reading frame beginning at the first base. CDR1 and CDR2 were assigned from the germline V gene (reference sequence) as SEHNR and FQNEAQ. V ends up 11 bases short and J 0 bases short, with an unmatched junction base count of 1. The library was produced with the immunoSEQ multiplex PCR assay. For the multiplex PCR, a mixture combining 60 forward primers for TCR Vbeta segments and 13 reverse primers for TCR Jbeta segments was used. The CDR3 region of rearranged TCR beta genes was amplified from genomic DNA with a multiplex PCR assay. Amplified TCR beta libraries were sequenced as 87-base-pair reads on the Illumina HiSeq System. On the study's bioinformatics: Across the 600 to 700 repertoires, a later analysis counted approximately 75 million unique TCR beta chains, roughly 11 million of which were shared by at least two donors. Raw reads were error-corrected and collapsed into unique sequences by a nearest-neighbor algorithm in which closely related sequences were merged to remove PCR and sequencing errors. Alignment of CDR3 sequences to IMGT reference sequences was used to assign V, D and J gene segments. For a sequence to be retained, at least a six-nucleotide match to both a V gene segment and a J gene segment was required. Rearrangements were classified as productive when the CDR3 lacked stop codons and remained in frame with V and J, and all other rearrangements were classified as non-productive. Following IMGT convention, CDR3 was defined as the stretch from the second conserved V-encoded cysteine to the conserved J-encoded phenylalanine. Sequences without an unambiguous match to a single V gene segment were excluded from the earlier analysis of about 640 of the donors. In an earlier analysis of approximately 560 of the donors, a V segment was called functional when productive rearrangements were above 56.7%, and segregating when the standard deviation between donors exceeded 5%. A statistical classification framework was built to diagnose cytomegalovirus status from the catalog of TCR beta chain sequences. V and J gene assignment, in a later analysis, came from comparing TCR nucleotide sequences with IMGT/GENE-DB human TR gene sequences. The TCRdist pipeline was used in a later analysis to assign CDR3 sequences and most-parsimonious VDJ recombination scenarios. A later analysis defined each TCR beta chain by its CDR3 amino acid sequence plus V-gene family, and excluded reads lacking a unique V-gene family. In a later analysis, 450 to 600 highly shared, low-generation-probability nucleotide sequences were removed to address suspected cross-contamination and a sequencing artifact. In a later analysis, a clonal expansion index for each public chain was calculated from normalized within-repertoire ranks of inferred template counts. Generation probabilities in a later analysis came from a VDJ recombination model fitted to out-of-frame rearrangements, and those results were checked against IGoR. A later analysis scored TCR-TCR, TCR-HLA and TCR-CMV co-occurrence with hypergeometric tests, applying a repertoire-size bias correction to TCR pairs. To estimate false discovery rates, a later analysis permuted the HLA or CMV assignments 20 times. A later analysis grouped co-occurring TCRs with DBSCAN, adding TCRdist sequence similarity when clustering within HLA-allele-positive subsets. Co-occurrence clustering excluded repertoires with fewer than 30,000 or more than 120,000 public chains, plus five with anomalous nucleotide sharing. TCRdb took over this immuneACCESS table, retaining in-frame rearrangements with V and J assigned. Such tables are incomplete; in checked studies, under half of the missing clones stem from an unresolved V gene, and the remainder is unexplained. That table is the source of V, J and clone size, and D and trimming were worked out from the DNA. The sample contains approximately 100,000 clones, 80% to 90% of them found a single time. The ten largest clones capture roughly 1.2% of the sample.

Concerning this clone: What this receptor recognizes is not known. No base quality information exists; no much larger clone differs at one position.

The chain couples TRBV7-9 to TRBJ1-3; 10 bases in between match TRBD1. This TCR came from a woman between 18 and 29 years old in good health and CMV-seronegative. Sample: PBMCs. The CDR3 corresponds to CAWDRGSGNTIYF. The DNA is TGTGCCTGGGACAGGGGCTCTGGAAACACCATATATTTT. Outside the CDR3, residues come from the reference TRBV7-9 and TRBJ1-3 proteins, so the full variable domain is: DTGVSQNPRHKITKRGQNVTFRCDPISEHNRLYWYRQTLGQGPEFLTYFQNEAQLEKSRLLSDRFSAERPKGSFSTLEIQRTEQGDSAMYLCAWDRGSGNTIYFGEGSWLTVV.